This entry lists 12 T cell receptor beta chains sequenced from one sample in a study of vaccination effects on CD4 cells after COVID-19. CD4+ T cells were isolated after around 10 days of culture. Vaccination of participants consisted of two doses of either the BNT162b2 or mRNA-1273 vaccine. These receptors lack a known antigen. Libraries were prepared by immunoSEQ multiplex PCR; TCRdb keeps only in-frame clonotypes and omits some of them. The sample includes around 62,000 clones, 74% of them seen just once. Sequences were derived from CD4+ T cells from PBMCs cultured without peptide, sampled after COVID-19 vaccination. All receptors derive from a human donor who received a COVID-19 vaccine.

The J gene is TRBJ1-3, the V gene TRBV7-2, with 7 bases identical to TRBD1. J lost 4 bases, V lost 3 bases, and 9 bases had no gene match. CDR3 length: 16 amino acids. The germline CDR1 and CDR2 sequences are SGHTA and FQGNSA. CDR3 region: CASSLTDRVKGNTIYF. The CDR3 coding sequence is TGTGCCAGCAGCTTGACCGACAGGGTTAAGGGAAACACCATATATTTT.

The rearrangement uses TRBV5-1 and TRBJ2-5, with 14 positions matching TRBD2. Per germline, CDR1 SGHRS and CDR2 YFSETQ. This CDR3 region has 14 residues. The V and J ends lost 4 bases and 5 bases, in that order; junction bases with no gene match: 1. The DNA for the CDR3 is TGCGCCAGCAGCGGGACTAGCGGGGGCGAGACCCAGTACTTC. Translated, it gives CASSGTSGGETQYF.

This clone was found a few times. CDR3 protein: CATSTQGQVNTEAFF. For the CDR3, the DNA is TGTGCCACCAGCACTCAGGGACAGGTAAACACTGAAGCTTTCTTT. V is TRBV15 and J is TRBJ1-1; 8 bases line up with TRBD1. The junction had 6 bases not matched to a gene; V was cut back by 4 bases and J by 2 bases. The CDR3 is 15 amino acids. Germline V gives CDR1 LNHNV, CDR2 YYDKDF (reference sequence).

The chain recombines TRBV6-5 with TRBJ2-2; D not resolved. V lost 6 bases, J lost 0 bases, and 5 bases lay in between. Germline CDR1 reads MNHEY; CDR2 reads SVGAGI. The CDR3 sequence is 13 residues long. CDR3 in DNA: TGTGCCAGCAGCTATGCGAACACCGGGGAGCTGTTTTTT. Translating gives CASSYANTGELFF.

The chain carries TRBV6-2 or TRBV6-3 and TRBJ2-3; tentative D call: TRBD1 (5 bases). CDR3 length: 13 amino acids. V was pared by 4 bases and J by 10 bases, with 15 bases between. The germline gives CDR1 MNHEY, CDR2 SVGEGT. The CDR3 loop reads CASSSPPREAQYF. For the CDR3, the DNA is TGTGCCAGCAGTTCCCCTCCCAGGGAAGCGCAGTATTTT.

This clone was seen more than once but under ten times. This chain connects TRBV6-5 to TRBJ1-1; possible D gene TRBD1, 6 bases. The CDR3 has 14 amino acids. V shed 6 bases and J shed 0 bases, with 11 bases lying between them. Per the germline V gene, CDR1 is MNHEY and CDR2 is SVGAGI. The CDR3 loop is CASSQGHLNTEAFF. The CDR3 nucleotides read TGTGCCAGCAGCCAGGGACACCTGAACACTGAAGCTTTCTTT.

This sequence joins TRBV7-2 and TRBJ2-5; possibly TRBD2 for D (6 bases). Germline values: CDR1 SGHTA, CDR2 FQGNSA. Trimming pared 2 bases from V and 7 bases from J, leaving 20 bases between. This CDR3 has 16 residues. As DNA, the CDR3 is TGTGCCAGCAGCTTAACCTGGGACTCTTCCGGGGGGACCCAGTACTTC. Encoded protein: CASSLTWDSSGGTQYF.

The CDR3 DNA follows: TGTGCCAGCTCACAGATGACAGGGCTGGGGGAGACCCAGTACTTC. It encodes CASSQMTGLGETQYF. The rearrangement uses TRBV18 and TRBJ2-5; 7 bases line up with TRBD1. The CDR3 has 15 residues. Germline V gene sequence: CDR1 KGHSH, CDR2 LQKENI. V lost 4 bases to trimming and J lost 5 bases; unmatched junction nucleotides: 10.

The rearrangement links TRBV6-5 to TRBJ2-7, with no clear D. The germline CDR1 and CDR2 sequences are MNHEY and SVGAGI. V was clipped by 3 bases and J by 4 bases, with 4 bases between them. CDR3 length: 11 amino acids. CDR3 coding DNA: TGTGCCAGCAGTTATAATTACGAGCAGTACGTC. Amino acid sequence: CASSYNYEQYV.

This sequence joins TRBV23-1 and TRBJ1-5; D is ambiguous. TRBV23-1 belongs to the ORF category, with a function that is uncertain. The CDR3 contains 14 residues. The germline V and J ends were trimmed by 7 bases and 0 bases, with 10 bases remaining between them. The CDR3 loop is CASIQGGSNQPQHF. CDR3 bases: TGCGCCAGCATCCAAGGCGGTAGCAATCAGCCCCAGCATTTT.

This chain uses TRBV7-2 with TRBJ1-2; unclear D gene. The germline gives CDR1 SGHTA, CDR2 FQGNSA. The length of the CDR3 is 17 residues. V was pared by 1 base and J by 0 bases, with 15 bases between. The CDR3: CASSLVLGYYTNYGYTF. The DNA for the CDR3 is TGTGCCAGCAGCTTAGTCTTGGGGTACTATACTAACTATGGCTACACCTTC.

This CDR3 is CATSSGRATQYF. CDR3 sequence (DNA): TGTGCCACCAGCAGTGGGCGCGCGACCCAGTACTTC. The chain links TRBV15 to TRBJ2-5; unclear D gene. This CDR3 contains 12 residues. V lost 3 bases, J lost 7 bases, and 9 bases lay in between. Germline CDR1 and CDR2: LNHNV and YYDKDF (reference sequence).